These 24 T cell receptor beta chains share one sample of origin, sequenced in a study of cytomegalovirus exposure and HLA in healthy donors. The data were produced by immunoSEQ multiplex PCR, yet TCRdb's version contains in-frame clones alone and is incomplete. The sample consists of about 110,000 clones, around 86% of them appearing once. Sequenced sample: PBMCs. The source of these receptors is a young woman in good health and CMV-seropositive.

This chain uses TRBV5-5 with TRBJ1-3; D may be TRBD1 (6 bases). The V gene's germline CDR1 is SGHKS and CDR2 YYEKEE (reference sequence). This CDR3 is 17 amino acids long. Trimming removed 0 bases from V and 4 bases from J, with 17 bases in between. In nucleotides, the CDR3 is TGTGCCAGCAGCTTGGCCGTCAACAGGGTGGAAGGAAACACCATATATTTT. It is translated as CASSLAVNRVEGNTIYF.

This chain joins TRBV30 and TRBJ1-5; 8 nucleotides align to TRBD1. The ends lost 2 bases at V and 2 bases at J; junction bases unmatched: 8. CDR1 GTSNPN and CDR2 SVGIG come from the germline V gene (reference sequence). The CDR3 consists of 16 residues. The CDR3 loop is CAWSTRTGFGNQPQHF. DNA of the CDR3: TGTGCCTGGAGTACCAGGACAGGGTTCGGCAATCAGCCCCAGCATTTT.

The gene calls are TRBV7-3 and TRBJ2-7, with D possibly being TRBD2 (5 bases). The CDR3 consists of 14 residues. Germline assignment: CDR1 SGHTA and CDR2 FQGTGA. V dropped 5 bases and J dropped 5 bases, with 16 bases sitting between them. The CDR3 sequence is CASSPNRGYHEQYF. The CDR3 DNA is TGTGCCAGCAGCCCCAACCGAGGGTACCACGAGCAGTACTTC. Using reference TRBV7-3 and TRBJ2-7 for the parts outside the CDR3, the full variable domain is GAGVSQTPSNKVTEKGKYVELRCDPISGHTALYWYRQSLGQGPEFLIYFQGTGAADDSGLPNDRFFAVRPEGSVSTLKIQRTERGDSAVYLCASSPNRGYHEQYFGPGTRLTVT.

Comments on this clone: The junction and the germline gene differ at one end; a read error may be behind it. V gene TRBV28 combines with J gene TRBJ1-1, with TRBD1 identical over 7 bases. Per germline, CDR1 MDHEN and CDR2 SYDVKM. There are 12 residues in the CDR3. The CDR3 protein is CASSFRRQGADF. In DNA, the CDR3 is TGTGCCAGCAGTTTCCGACGACAGGGCGCGGACTTT.

This sequence joins TRBV7-3 and TRBJ1-5, with a tentative D call TRBD1 (5 bases). Germline CDR1 is SGHTA and CDR2 is FQGTGA. CDR3 length equals 16 residues. V was cut by 5 bases and J by 4 bases, with 18 bases left in between. The CDR3, as DNA: TGTGCCAGCAGCAGCCTGCGGCAGGGTCTAAATCAGCCCCAGCATTTT. Its translation is CASSSLRQGLNQPQHF.

This sequence joins TRBV11-2 and TRBJ2-1, with 8 bases that match TRBD2. The CDR3 covers 16 residues. Trimming removed 3 bases from V and 2 bases from J; junction bases left unmatched: 6. From germline, CDR1 is SGHAT and CDR2 FQNNGV. The CDR3 is CASSFRSGGTYNEQFF. The CDR3 DNA is TGTGCCAGCAGCTTCCGCAGCGGGGGTACCTACAATGAGCAGTTCTTC. The whole variable domain, filled in from reference TRBV11-2 and TRBJ2-1, reads EAGVAQSPRYKIIEKRQSVAFWCNPISGHATLYWYQQILGQGPKLLIQFQNNGVVDDSQLPKDRFSAERLKGVDSTLKIQPAKLEDSAVYLCASSFRSGGTYNEQFFGPGTRLTVL.

The gene calls are TRBV11-3 and TRBJ2-7; 8 nucleotides align to TRBD2. Germline loops: CDR1 SGHNT, CDR2 YENEEA. V shed 2 bases, J shed 5 bases, and the junction held 8 bases outside the gene matches. This CDR3 region has 15 residues. DNA of the CDR3: TGTGCCAGCAGCTTACGGGGGGGCTCAGGGAACGAGCAGTACTTC. As protein: CASSLRGGSGNEQYF.

The genes are TRBV18 and TRBJ1-2, with TRBD1 identical over 7 bases. J gave up 6 bases and V 0 bases, and 4 bases lay outside the gene matches. Germline V lookup: CDR1 KGHSH, CDR2 LQKENI. CDR3 length: 14 residues. CDR3 in DNA: TGTGCCAGCTCACCACCTGGACAGGCTGATGGCTACACCTTC. Protein product: CASSPPGQADGYTF.

This clone occurred a few times. V is TRBV4-1 and J is TRBJ2-3; no firm D call. This CDR3 has 15 residues. Trimming pared 0 bases from V and 0 bases from J, leaving 7 bases between. CDR1 is MGHRA, CDR2 YSYEKL, per germline. The CDR3 loop reads CASSQDFYSTDTQYF. The CDR3 DNA sequence: TGCGCCAGCAGCCAAGACTTTTATAGCACAGATACGCAGTATTTT.

The chain uses TRBV6-6 and TRBJ1-5; D might be TRBD1 (6 bases). This CDR3 is built from 15 residues. V lost 4 bases and J lost 2, with 12 bases in between. Germline V gene lookup returns CDR1 MNHNY and CDR2 SVGAGI (reference sequence). The DNA for the CDR3 is TGTGCCAGCAGTTCCGGACAGAGGGGCAATCAGCCCCAGCATTTT. It codes for CASSSGQRGNQPQHF.

This chain links TRBV5-1 with TRBJ1-1; the match to TRBD1 covers 9 bases. Per the germline V gene, CDR1 is SGHRS and CDR2 is YFSETQ. V was pared by 2 bases and J by 0 bases, with 14 bases of the junction left unmatched. There are 19 residues in the CDR3. This chain's CDR3 is CASSFRPGTGTTMNTEAFF. The CDR3 DNA follows: TGCGCCAGCAGCTTCCGTCCCGGGACAGGGACCACCATGAACACTGAAGCTTTCTTT.

The rearrangement links TRBV5-1 to TRBJ2-3; 7 nucleotides match TRBD1. CDR3 length equals 14 residues. Germline trimming cut 0 bases from V and 5 bases from J; bases unmatched to any gene: 3. Germline CDR1 and CDR2: SGHRS and YFSETQ. CDR3 sequence reads: CASSLEDRRDTQYF. For the CDR3, the DNA is TGCGCCAGCAGCTTGGAGGACAGGAGAGATACGCAGTATTTT.

This rearrangement joins TRBV5-6 to TRBJ2-7; no clear D gene. V was clipped by 0 bases and J by 6 bases, with 4 bases between them. There are 11 residues in the CDR3. CDR1 SGHDT and CDR2 YYEEEE come from the germline V gene. The CDR3 nucleotides are TGTGCCAGCAGCTTGGTGCGCGAGCAGTACTTC. Protein product: CASSLVREQYF.

As for this clone: At the DNA level, this CDR3 is encoded by other sequences in the same sample as well. The chain recombines TRBV9 with TRBJ2-1; 8 bases line up with TRBD2. The germline V gene encodes CDR1 SGDLS and CDR2 YYNGEE. V lost 0 bases, J lost 3 bases, and 2 bases stayed unmatched. The length of the CDR3 is 15 residues. The CDR3 DNA follows: TGTGCCAGCAGCGTAGTGGCGGGGGGCTACAATGAGCAGTTCTTC. It is translated as CASSVVAGGYNEQFF.

The rearrangement uses TRBV9 and TRBJ1-3; no reliable D call. V was clipped by 5 bases and J by 0 bases, with 15 bases between them. The CDR3 sequence is 16 residues long. Germline V lookup: CDR1 SGDLS, CDR2 YYNGEE. The CDR3 DNA reads as TGTGCCAGCAGTTCCTCCACCGGACTCTCTGGAAACACCATATATTTT. Translated: CASSSSTGLSGNTIYF.

This chain joins TRBV5-4 and TRBJ2-7, with 14 bases matching TRBD2. The junction had 12 bases not matched to a gene; V was cut back by 5 bases and J by 5 bases. The CDR3 runs to 17 residues. The germline gives CDR1 SGHNT, CDR2 YYREEE (reference sequence). The CDR3 DNA reads as TGTGCCAGCAGATACGGGACTAGCGGGAGTTCATCCCACGAGCAGTACTTC. Protein product: CASRYGTSGSSSHEQYF.

In its sample, this clone was seen a few times. V usage is TRBV28 and J usage is TRBJ1-2; maybe TRBD1 (6 bases). Trimming removed 10 bases at V and 5 bases at J, with 20 bases between. The CDR3 contains 14 residues. The germline gives CDR1 MDHEN, CDR2 SYDVKM. CDR3 residues: CATTTGGARYGYTF. The CDR3 DNA is TGTGCCACCACCACGGGGGGGGCGCGGTATGGCTACACCTTC.

By its share, this clone is medium-sized. The chain joins TRBV6-1 to TRBJ2-7, with a tentative D call TRBD1 (5 bases). The CDR3 loop spans 13 amino acids. Trimming shortened V by 1 base and J by 3 bases, and 7 bases separated the two germline ends. Germline lookup yields CDR1 MNHNS and CDR2 SASEGT. CDR3 region: CASSEEGHYEQYF. CDR3 sequence (DNA): TGTGCCAGCAGTGAAGAAGGACACTACGAGCAGTACTTC.

The chain recombines TRBV4-2 with TRBJ1-4; 8 bases map to TRBD1. Germline trimming cut 3 bases from V and 5 bases from J; bases unmatched to any gene: 11. The CDR3 sequence is 17 residues long. Looked up from germline, CDR1 is LGHNA and CDR2 is YNFKEQ. CDR3 region: CASSQWDRSSFNEKLFF. CDR3 coding DNA: TGTGCCAGCAGCCAGTGGGACAGGTCCTCATTCAATGAAAAACTGTTTTTT.

The chain combines TRBV7-8 with TRBJ1-1; 7 nucleotides line up with TRBD1. CDR3 length: 15 amino acids. From germline, CDR1 is SGHVS and CDR2 FQNEAQ. V lost 2 bases, J lost 3 bases, and 6 bases stayed unmatched. CDR3 nucleotide sequence: TGTGCCAGCAGCTTACAGGGGGTCGGGGACACTGAAGCTTTCTTT. Translated, it gives CASSLQGVGDTEAFF.

The chain employs TRBV5-8 and TRBJ2-6; D is undetermined. CDR3 length: 17 amino acids. V shed 1 base and J shed 0 bases, with 11 bases lying between them. Germline V gene lookup returns CDR1 SGHTS and CDR2 YDEGEE. CDR3 amino acids: CASSLSTPASGANVLTF. The CDR3 DNA follows: TGTGCCAGCAGCTTGTCGACTCCCGCCTCTGGGGCCAACGTCCTGACTTTC.

V gene TRBV6-5 combines with J gene TRBJ1-2; D not certain. V was shortened by 4 bases and J by 7 bases, with 13 bases between the two germline ends. CDR3 length equals 13 residues. Germline CDR1 is MNHEY and CDR2 is SVGAGI. This chain's CDR3 is CASSSPGVGGYTF. The CDR3, as DNA: TGTGCCAGCAGTTCCCCCGGGGTTGGTGGCTACACCTTC.

This clone was observed a few times. V and J are TRBV19 and TRBJ1-5, with D maybe TRBD1 (5 bases). Germline CDR1 reads LNHDA; CDR2 reads SQIVND (reference sequence). V gave up 4 bases and J gave up 9 bases, with 19 bases separating them. This CDR3 region has 15 residues. CDR3 residues: CASSREVGYGGPQHF. The CDR3, as DNA: TGTGCCAGTAGTAGAGAAGTAGGTTACGGGGGGCCCCAGCATTTT.

The genes are TRBV28 and TRBJ1-5; D uncertain. The CDR3 consists of 15 residues. V shed 8 bases and J shed 0 bases, with 14 bases lying between them. Germline values: CDR1 MDHEN, CDR2 SYDVKM. The CDR3 is CASRAGPLSNQPQHF. CDR3 nucleotide sequence: TGTGCCAGCCGGGCGGGTCCACTTAGCAATCAGCCCCAGCATTTT.